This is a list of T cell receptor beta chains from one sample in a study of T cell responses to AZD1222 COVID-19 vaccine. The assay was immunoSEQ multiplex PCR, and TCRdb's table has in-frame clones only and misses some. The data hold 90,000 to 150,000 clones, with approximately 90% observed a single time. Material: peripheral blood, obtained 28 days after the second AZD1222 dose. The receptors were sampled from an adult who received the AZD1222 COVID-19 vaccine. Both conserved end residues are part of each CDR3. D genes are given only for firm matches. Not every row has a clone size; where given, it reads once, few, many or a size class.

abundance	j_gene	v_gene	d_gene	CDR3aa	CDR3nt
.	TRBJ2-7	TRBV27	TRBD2	CASSRLTSGGAGAEQYF	TGTGCCAGCAGTCGACTGACTAGCGGGGGCGCCGGGGCCGAGCAGTACTTC
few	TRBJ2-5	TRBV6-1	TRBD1	CASSEKDRVAQYF	TGTGCCAGCAGTGAGAAGGACAGGGTAGCCCAGTACTTC
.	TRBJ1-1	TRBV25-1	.	CASTERGGRGTEAFF	TGTGCCAGCACCGAAAGGGGGGGGAGAGGGACTGAAGCTTTCTTT
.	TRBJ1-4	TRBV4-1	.	CASSQLPGSTNEKLFF	TGCGCCAGCAGCCAACTGCCCGGGTCCACTAATGAAAAACTGTTTTTT
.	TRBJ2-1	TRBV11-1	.	CASGIRGGSIYNEQFF	TGTGCCAGCGGAATTAGGGGGGGATCAATCTACAATGAGCAGTTCTTC
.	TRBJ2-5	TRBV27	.	CASSSQTVQETQYF	TGTGCCAGCAGTTCACAGACAGTCCAAGAGACCCAGTACTTC
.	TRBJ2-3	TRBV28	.	CASSFADTQYF	TGTGCCAGCAGTTTCGCGGATACGCAGTATTTT
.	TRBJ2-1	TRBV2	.	CASSYVNVEQFF	TGTGCCAGCAGTTACGTAAATGTGGAGCAGTTCTTC
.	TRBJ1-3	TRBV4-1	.	CASSRPGLAAGNTIYF	TGCGCCAGCAGCCGTCCAGGGCTAGCAGCTGGAAACACCATATATTTT
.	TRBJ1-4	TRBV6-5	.	CASTSERGRELFF	TGTGCCAGCACAAGCGAGCGGGGGCGAGAGTTGTTTTTT
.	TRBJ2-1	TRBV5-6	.	CASSFPGGQGSSYNEQFF	TGTGCCAGCAGCTTCCCTGGTGGTCAGGGGAGCTCCTACAATGAGCAGTTCTTC
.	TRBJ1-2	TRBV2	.	CASKSPGDYGYTF	TGTGCCAGCAAGTCGCCAGGCGACTATGGCTACACCTTC
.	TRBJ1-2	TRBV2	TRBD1	CASRGQGAYGYTF	TGTGCCAGCAGAGGACAGGGGGCTTATGGCTACACCTTC
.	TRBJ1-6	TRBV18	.	CASSPGEGSNSPLHF	TGTGCCAGCTCACCAGGGGAAGGGTCTAATTCACCCCTCCACTTT
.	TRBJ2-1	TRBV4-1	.	CASSQLASRGHEQFF	TGCGCCAGCAGCCAACTAGCGAGTAGGGGCCATGAGCAGTTCTTC
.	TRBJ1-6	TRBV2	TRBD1	CASSRDRGYSPLHF	TGTGCCAGCAGCCGGGACAGGGGGTATTCACCCCTCCACTTT
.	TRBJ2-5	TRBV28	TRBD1	CASSSTRPGQGAQGGQETQYF	TGTGCCAGCAGTTCCACCCGACCGGGACAGGGGGCACAGGGAGGCCAAGAGACCCAGTACTTC
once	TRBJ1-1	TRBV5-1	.	CASSLRGKFTEAFF	TGCGCCAGCAGCTTGCGCGGAAAGTTTACTGAAGCTTTCTTT
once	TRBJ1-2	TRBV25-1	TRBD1	CASSPTGTGGPNYGYTF	TGTGCCAGCTCCCCGACCGGGACAGGGGGGCCTAACTATGGCTACACCTTC
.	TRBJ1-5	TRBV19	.	CASSIDKVYSNQPQHF	TGTGCCAGTAGTATAGATAAGGTTTATAGCAATCAGCCCCAGCATTTT
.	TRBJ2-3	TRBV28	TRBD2	CASSQPLLAGASDTQYF	TGTGCCAGCAGCCAACCCTTACTAGCGGGAGCGTCAGATACGCAGTATTTT
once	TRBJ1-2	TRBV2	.	CASSQRAVYGYTF	TGTGCCAGCAGCCAACGGGCTGTCTATGGCTACACCTTC
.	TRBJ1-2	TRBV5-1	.	CASRSSQAYGYTF	TGCGCCAGCAGAAGTTCACAGGCGTATGGCTACACCTTC
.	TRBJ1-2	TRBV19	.	CASGRNYGYTF	TGTGCCAGTGGAAGAAACTATGGCTACACCTTC
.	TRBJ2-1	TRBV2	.	CASTLDRNNEQFF	TGTGCCAGCACCCTCGACAGAAACAATGAGCAGTTCTTC
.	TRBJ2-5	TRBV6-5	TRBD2	CASTQLAGGGETQYF	TGTGCCAGCACCCAACTAGCGGGAGGGGGAGAGACCCAGTACTTC
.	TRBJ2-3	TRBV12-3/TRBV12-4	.	CASRWGTDTQYF	TGTGCCAGCAGATGGGGCACAGATACGCAGTATTTT
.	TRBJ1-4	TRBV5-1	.	CASSSRGHATNEKLFF	TGCGCCAGCAGCTCCCGAGGTCATGCAACTAATGAAAAACTGTTTTTT
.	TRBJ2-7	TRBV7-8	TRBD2	CASSLGAGAAYEQYF	TGTGCCAGCAGCTTGGGAGCGGGGGCGGCCTACGAGCAGTACTTC
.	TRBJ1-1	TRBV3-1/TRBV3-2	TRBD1	CASSREQGILPEAFF	TGTGCCAGCAGCCGAGAACAGGGGATATTGCCTGAAGCTTTCTTT